This T cell receptor (beta chain) was sequenced during a study of vaccination effects on CD4 cells after COVID-19. In the study overall: Post-vaccine draws lagged the second dose by a median of 72 days. Study-wide results and limits: Common cold coronaviruses were cross-recognized by only 1 of 255 vaccine-induced clones in healthy vaccinees. Early post-infection timepoints were missing from the study, which also had few convalescent patients.

Sequencing was performed with immunoSEQ multiplex PCR; in TCRdb, only in-frame clones are kept and a portion is missing. Altogether about 59,000 clones are present, roughly 80% being singletons, with the ten largest covering roughly 2%. This clone was counted between two and nine times. Its antigen is not identified. The CDR3 is 13 residues long. V shed 3 bases, J shed 9 bases, and the junction held 2 bases outside the gene matches. Germline V gives CDR1 WNHNN, CDR2 SYGVQD (reference sequence). ViraFEST expansion of antigen-specific CD4+ T cells with viral peptide pools preceded sequencing. Having been cultured for 10 days, the cells underwent CD4+ T cell isolation. Participants completed two doses of the BNT162b2 or mRNA-1273 vaccine. Each vaccine recipient was nucleocapsid antibody negative and had no prior SARS-CoV-2 infection.

The rearrangement joins TRBV10-1 to TRBJ1-4, with 9 bases matching TRBD1. This sequence was found in a human donor who received a COVID-19 vaccine. Sequencing was performed on CD4+ T cells from PBMCs cultured with HCoV-OC43 spike peptides, taken after COVID-19 vaccination. The subset: HCoV-OC43 spike overlapping peptide pool stimulation. This chain's CDR3 is CASSDGTGKKLFF. CDR3 nucleotide sequence: TGCGCCAGCAGTGATGGGACAGGGAAAAAACTGTTTTTT.